Below, one TCR beta chain is given with its context. The data were taken from a study of blood T cell repertoires in COVID-19. Across the whole study: COVID-19 samples, acute and convalescent, were from the United States, Italy and Spain. Sources were T cells, B-cell-depleted T cells, or PBMCs; the material itself was cDNA or gDNA.

V trimming: 4 bases; J trimming: 5 bases; junction bases outside the gene matches: 8. CDR3 size: 16 residues. Germline V lookup: CDR1 ENHRY, CDR2 SYGVKD. Authors' processing steps: Reference gene primer amplification gave estimated nucleated cell counts. TCRdb keeps only in-frame clones here, not all; method: immunoSEQ multiplex PCR. Clonal size and the V and J genes are those of that table, whereas D and trimming came from the DNA. Of approximately 70,000 clones listed, more than 75% are singletons. The sequencing sample was made of peripheral blood. The chain carries TRBV10-3 and TRBJ2-5, with 12 bases aligning to TRBD2. This clonotype originated in a woman between 65 and 79 years old with acute or convalescent COVID-19. For the CDR3, the DNA is TGTGCCATCAGTGTATCGACTAGCGGGAGTGTGGAGACCCAGTACTTC. This translates into CAISVSTSGSVETQYF.